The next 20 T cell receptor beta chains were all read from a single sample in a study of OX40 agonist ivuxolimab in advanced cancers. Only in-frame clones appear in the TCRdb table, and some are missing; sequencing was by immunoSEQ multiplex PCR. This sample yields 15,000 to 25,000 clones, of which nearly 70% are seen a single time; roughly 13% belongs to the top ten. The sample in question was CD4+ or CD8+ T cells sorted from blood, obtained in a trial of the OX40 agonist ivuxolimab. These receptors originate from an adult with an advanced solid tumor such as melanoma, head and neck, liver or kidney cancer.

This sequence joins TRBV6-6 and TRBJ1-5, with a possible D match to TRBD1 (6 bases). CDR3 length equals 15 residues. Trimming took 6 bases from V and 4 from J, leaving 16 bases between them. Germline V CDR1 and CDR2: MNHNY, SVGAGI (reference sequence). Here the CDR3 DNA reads TGTGCCAGCAGCCTCGGTGGCAGGGGTAATCAGCCCCAGCATTTT. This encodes CASSLGGRGNQPQHF.

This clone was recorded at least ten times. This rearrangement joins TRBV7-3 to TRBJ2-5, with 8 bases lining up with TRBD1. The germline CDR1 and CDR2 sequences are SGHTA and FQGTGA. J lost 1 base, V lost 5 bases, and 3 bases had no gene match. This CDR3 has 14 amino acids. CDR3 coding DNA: TGTGCCAGCAGCAAAACAGGGGGCCAAGAGACCCAGTACTTC. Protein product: CASSKTGGQETQYF.

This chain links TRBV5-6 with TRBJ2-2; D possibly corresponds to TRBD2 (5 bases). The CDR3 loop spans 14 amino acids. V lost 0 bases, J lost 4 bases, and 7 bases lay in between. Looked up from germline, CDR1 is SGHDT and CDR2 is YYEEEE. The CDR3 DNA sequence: TGTGCCAGCAGCTTGGAAAGCGGCACCGGGGAGCTGTTTTTT. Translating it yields CASSLESGTGELFF.

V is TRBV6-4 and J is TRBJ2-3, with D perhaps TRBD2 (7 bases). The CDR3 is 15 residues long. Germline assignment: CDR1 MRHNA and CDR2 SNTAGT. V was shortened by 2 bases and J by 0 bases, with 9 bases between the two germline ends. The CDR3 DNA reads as TGTGCCAGCAGTGACGGGGGGGCCAGCACAGATACGCAGTATTTT. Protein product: CASSDGGASTDTQYF.

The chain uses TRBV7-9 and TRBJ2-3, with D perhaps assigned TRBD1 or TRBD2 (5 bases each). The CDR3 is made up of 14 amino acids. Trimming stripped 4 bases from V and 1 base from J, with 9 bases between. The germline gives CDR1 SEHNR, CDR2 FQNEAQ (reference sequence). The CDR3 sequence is CASSSGDGTDTQYF. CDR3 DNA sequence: TGTGCCAGCAGCTCCGGGGACGGCACAGATACGCAGTATTTT.

The CDR3 reads CASSLTSGEYYF. The DNA for the CDR3 is TGTGCCAGCAGCTTAACTAGCGGGGAGTACTATTTT. The chain couples TRBV7-8 to TRBJ2-3; 10 positions match TRBD2. CDR3 length: 12 amino acids. Trimming removed 2 bases from V and 15 bases from J; junction bases left unmatched: 5. Germline V gives CDR1 SGHVS, CDR2 FQNEAQ.

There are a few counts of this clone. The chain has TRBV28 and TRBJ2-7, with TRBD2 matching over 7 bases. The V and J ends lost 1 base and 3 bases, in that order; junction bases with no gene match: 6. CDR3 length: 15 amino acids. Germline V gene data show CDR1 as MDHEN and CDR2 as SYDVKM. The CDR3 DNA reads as TGTGCCAGCAGTTTATCAGCTAGCGGCGACTACGAGCAGTACTTC. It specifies CASSLSASGDYEQYF.

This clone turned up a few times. CDR3 bases: TGTGCCAGCAGCCGCCTGACAGGGTCGACCTACGAGCAGTACTTC. It specifies CASSRLTGSTYEQYF. V is TRBV7-8 and J is TRBJ2-7, with 7 bases identical to TRBD1. CDR1 and CDR2 (germline): SGHVS, FQNEAQ. The J segment lost 2 bases and the V segment lost 5 bases, leaving 9 bases of the junction unmatched. The CDR3 contains 15 residues.

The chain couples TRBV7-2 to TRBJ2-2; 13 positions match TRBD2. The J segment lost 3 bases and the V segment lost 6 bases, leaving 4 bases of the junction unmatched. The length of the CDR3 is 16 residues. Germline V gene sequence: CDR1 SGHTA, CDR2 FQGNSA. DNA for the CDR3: TGTGCCAGCAGGCCGACTAGCGGGAGGTACACCGGGGAGCTGTTTTTT. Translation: CASRPTSGRYTGELFF.

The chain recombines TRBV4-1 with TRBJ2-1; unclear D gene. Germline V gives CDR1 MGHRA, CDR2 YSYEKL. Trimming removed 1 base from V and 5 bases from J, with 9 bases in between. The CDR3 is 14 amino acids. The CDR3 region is CASSQASLDNEQFF. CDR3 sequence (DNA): TGCGCCAGCAGCCAAGCCAGTCTAGACAATGAGCAGTTCTTC.

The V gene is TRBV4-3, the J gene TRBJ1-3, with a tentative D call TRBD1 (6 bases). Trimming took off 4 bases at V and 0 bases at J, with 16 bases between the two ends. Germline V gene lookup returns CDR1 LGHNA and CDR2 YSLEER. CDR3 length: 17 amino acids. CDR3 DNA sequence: TGCGCCAGCAGCCGCACAGAACAGGGTTACTCTGGAAACACCATATATTTT. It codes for CASSRTEQGYSGNTIYF.

The CDR3 DNA follows: TGTGCCAGCAGTTTACTTTCGCAAGCCTACGAGCAGTACTTC. Encoded protein: CASSLLSQAYEQYF. J is TRBJ2-7 and V is TRBV28; D gene unclear. V dropped 2 bases and J dropped 2 bases, with 10 bases sitting between them. Per the germline V gene, CDR1 is MDHEN and CDR2 is SYDVKM. The CDR3 is made up of 14 amino acids.

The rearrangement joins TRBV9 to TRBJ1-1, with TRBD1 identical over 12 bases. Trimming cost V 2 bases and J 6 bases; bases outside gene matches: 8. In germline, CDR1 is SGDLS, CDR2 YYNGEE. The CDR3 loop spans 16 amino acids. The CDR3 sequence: CASSVGTGGWRAEAFF. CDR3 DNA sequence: TGTGCCAGCAGCGTCGGGACAGGGGGCTGGAGGGCTGAAGCTTTCTTT.

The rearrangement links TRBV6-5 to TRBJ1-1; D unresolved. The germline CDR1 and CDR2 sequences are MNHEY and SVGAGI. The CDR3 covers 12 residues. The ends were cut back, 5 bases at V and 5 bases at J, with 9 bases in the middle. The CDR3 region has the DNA TGTGCCAGCAGTCCGGGTGGTACTGAAGCTTTCTTT. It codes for CASSPGGTEAFF.

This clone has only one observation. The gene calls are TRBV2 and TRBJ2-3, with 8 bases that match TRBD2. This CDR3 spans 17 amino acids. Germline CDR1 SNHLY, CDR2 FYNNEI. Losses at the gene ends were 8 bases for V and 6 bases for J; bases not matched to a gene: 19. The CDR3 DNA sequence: TGTGCCAGCGGGACCCGCGGGAGGTCCCCTTCCTGGGATACGCAGTATTTT. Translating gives CASGTRGRSPSWDTQYF.

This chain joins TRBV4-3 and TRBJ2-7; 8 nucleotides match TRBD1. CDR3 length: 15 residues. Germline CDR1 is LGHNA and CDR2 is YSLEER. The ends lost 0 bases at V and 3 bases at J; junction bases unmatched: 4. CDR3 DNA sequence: TGCGCCAGCAGCCAAGAGGACAGGGTGGACTACGAGCAGTACTTC. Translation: CASSQEDRVDYEQYF.

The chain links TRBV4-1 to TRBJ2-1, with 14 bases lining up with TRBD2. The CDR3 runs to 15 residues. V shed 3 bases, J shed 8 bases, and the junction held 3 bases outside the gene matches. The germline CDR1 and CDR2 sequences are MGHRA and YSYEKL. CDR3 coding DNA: TGCGCCAGCAGCCAGGGACTAGCGGGAGTAGATGAGCAGTTCTTC. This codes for CASSQGLAGVDEQFF.

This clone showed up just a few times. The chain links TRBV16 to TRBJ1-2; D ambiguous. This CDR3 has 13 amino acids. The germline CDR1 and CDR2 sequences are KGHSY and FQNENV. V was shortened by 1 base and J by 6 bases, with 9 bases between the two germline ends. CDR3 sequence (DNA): TGTGCCAGCAGCCAATTGGTCAGCGATGGCTACACCTTC. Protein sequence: CASSQLVSDGYTF.

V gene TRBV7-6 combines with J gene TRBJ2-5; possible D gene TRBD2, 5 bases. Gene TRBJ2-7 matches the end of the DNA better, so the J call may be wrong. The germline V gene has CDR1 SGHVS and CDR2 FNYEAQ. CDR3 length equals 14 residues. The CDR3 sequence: CASSLPPGSSEQYF. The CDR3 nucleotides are TGTGCCAGCAGCTTGCCCCCGGGATCGAGCGAGCAGTACTTC.

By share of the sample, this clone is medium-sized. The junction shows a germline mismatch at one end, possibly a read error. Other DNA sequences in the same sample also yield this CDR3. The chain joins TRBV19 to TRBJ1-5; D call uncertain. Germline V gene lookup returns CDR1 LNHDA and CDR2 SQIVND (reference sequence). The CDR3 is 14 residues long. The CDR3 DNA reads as TGTGCCAGTGGTATCTGGACGAAGAATCAGCCCCAGCATTTT. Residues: CASGIWTKNQPQHF. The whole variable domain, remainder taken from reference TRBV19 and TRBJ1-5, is DGGITQSPKYLFRKEGQNVTLSCEQNLNHDAMYWYRQDPGQGLRLIYYSQIVNDFQKGDIAEGYSVSREKKESFPLTVTSAQKNPTAFYLCASGIWTKNQPQHFGDGTRLSIL.